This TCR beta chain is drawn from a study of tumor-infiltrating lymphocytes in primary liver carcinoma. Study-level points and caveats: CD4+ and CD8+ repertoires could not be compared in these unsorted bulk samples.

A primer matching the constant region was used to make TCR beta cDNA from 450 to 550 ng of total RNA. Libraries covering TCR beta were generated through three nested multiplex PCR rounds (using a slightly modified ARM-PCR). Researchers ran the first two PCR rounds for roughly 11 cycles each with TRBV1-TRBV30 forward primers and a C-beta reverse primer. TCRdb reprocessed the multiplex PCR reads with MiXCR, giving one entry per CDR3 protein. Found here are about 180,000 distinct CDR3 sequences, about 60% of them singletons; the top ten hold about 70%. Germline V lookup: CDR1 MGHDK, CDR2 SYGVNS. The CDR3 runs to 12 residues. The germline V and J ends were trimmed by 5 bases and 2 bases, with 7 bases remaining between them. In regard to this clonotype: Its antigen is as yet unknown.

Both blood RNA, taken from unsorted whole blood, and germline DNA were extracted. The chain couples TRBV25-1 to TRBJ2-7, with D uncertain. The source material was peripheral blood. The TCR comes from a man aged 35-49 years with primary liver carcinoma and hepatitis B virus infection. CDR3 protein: CASSTEAYEQYF. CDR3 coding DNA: TGTGCCAGCAGTACGGAAGCCTACGAGCAGTACTTC.